The 28 T cell receptor beta chains given below trace back to one sample, sequenced in a study of T cells in Graves' hyperthyroidism and ophthalmopathy. TCR beta CDR3 regions were amplified from RNA. A first-round RT-PCR of the TCR CDR3 used the HTBI primer set. TCRdb re-called the multiplex PCR reads with MiXCR, one entry per CDR3 protein. Counted here are around 440,000 distinct CDR3 sequences, approximately 15% occurring once; the ten biggest clones make up 11% to 15%. The specimen sequenced was blood. Receptors originate from a woman younger than 30 with Graves' hyperthyroidism.

This clonotype was seen more than once but under ten times. The chain employs TRBV9 and TRBJ1-2; perhaps TRBD1 as D (6 bases). The CDR3 has 18 amino acids. V lost 3 bases and J lost 4, with 25 bases in between. The germline gives CDR1 SGDLS, CDR2 YYNGEE. This CDR3 is CASSAHWGPRGPFYGYTF. The CDR3 DNA reads TGTGCCAGCAGCGCCCATTGGGGGCCGCGGGGACCATTCTATGGCTACACCTTC.

The table lists this clonotype with many counts. This chain links TRBV24-1 with TRBJ2-7; weak D call: TRBD1 (5 bases). The CDR3 has 12 residues. Germline lookup yields CDR1 KGHDR and CDR2 SFDVKD. The V end was cut by 8 bases, the J end by 3 bases, with 10 bases between. The CDR3 sequence is CATTLRGYEQYF. The CDR3 DNA sequence: TGTGCCACCACACTTAGGGGCTACGAGCAGTACTTC.

This clonotype was detected only a few times. The chain is built from TRBV10-3 and TRBJ2-5; D remains ambiguous. The CDR3 consists of 14 residues. Trimming removed 3 bases from V and 4 bases from J, with 12 bases in between. CDR1 and CDR2 from the germline V gene are ENHRY and SYGVKD. DNA of the CDR3: TGTGCCATCAGTGATTTATCGAAACGAGAGACCCAGTACTTC. This gives the protein CAISDLSKRETQYF.

The table lists this clonotype with many counts. This chain links TRBV24-1 with TRBJ1-1; D possibly corresponds to TRBD1 (5 bases). The germline V gene has CDR1 KGHDR and CDR2 SFDVKD. The CDR3 contains 15 residues. V lost 3 bases to trimming and J lost 4 bases, with 14 bases between them. This CDR3 reads CATSDAVGGGTEAFF. The CDR3 DNA follows: TGTGCCACCAGTGATGCGGTGGGCGGGGGCACTGAAGCTTTCTTT.

V and J are TRBV5-1 and TRBJ2-7; tentatively, D is TRBD1 (7 bases). The germline gives CDR1 SGHRS, CDR2 YFSETQ. The CDR3 is 15 amino acids. V lost 0 bases to trimming and J lost 3 bases, with 13 bases between them. The CDR3 loop is CASSLGGDSSYEQYF. The CDR3 region has the DNA TGCGCCAGCAGCTTGGGCGGGGACAGTAGCTACGAGCAGTACTTC.

This clonotype was counted many times. The chain couples TRBV24-1 to TRBJ2-5, with 13 bases lining up with TRBD2. This CDR3 spans 16 amino acids. CDR1 and CDR2 (germline): KGHDR, SFDVKD. J was trimmed by 3 bases and V by 3 bases; bases with no gene match: 3. CDR3 coding DNA: TGTGCCACCAGTGATATGGGGACTAGCGGGAAAGAGACCCAGTACTTC. This gives the protein CATSDMGTSGKETQYF.

The V and J genes are TRBV12-3 or TRBV12-4 and TRBJ2-6, with D tentatively TRBD1 (6 bases). The CDR3 covers 15 residues. Deletions cut 2 bases from V and 2 bases from J, with 7 bases between. DNA for the CDR3: TGTGCCAGCAGTTTAAACAGGGCTGGGGCCAACGTCCTGACTTTC. Amino acid sequence: CASSLNRAGANVLTF.

This clonotype has at least ten counts. The rearrangement links TRBV10-1 to TRBJ2-7, with D tentatively TRBD2 (6 bases). The CDR3 covers 13 residues. With 0 bases removed from V and 3 bases from J, the gap between germline ends came to 6 bases. CDR1 is WNHNN and CDR2 is SYGVQD in the germline V gene (reference sequence). Here the CDR3 reads CASSESGGYEQYF. The CDR3 DNA follows: TGCGCCAGCAGTGAGTCGGGGGGCTACGAGCAGTACTTC.

This clonotype was recorded many times. The V call is TRBV10-3, the J call TRBJ2-3, with 13 bases fitting TRBD2. Per the germline V gene, CDR1 is ENHRY and CDR2 is SYGVKD. This CDR3 is 17 amino acids long. With V trimmed by 6 bases and J by 3 bases, 9 bases remained unmatched. This CDR3 is CAIRTNPGLAGTDTQYF. The CDR3 nucleotides are TGTGCCATCAGAACAAACCCGGGACTAGCGGGGACAGATACGCAGTATTTT.

Many counts were recorded for this clonotype. The V gene is TRBV5-1, the J gene TRBJ2-3, with 12 bases fitting TRBD2. The germline V gene has CDR1 SGHRS and CDR2 YFSETQ. After removal of 0 bases from V and 5 bases from J, the junction contained 22 bases not matched to a gene. The CDR3 sequence is 22 residues long. Written as DNA, the CDR3 is TGCGCCAGCAGCTTGGCCTTTAAATCTAGCGGGAGGGTTCCGGAAAGGAGAGATACGCAGTATTTT. This translates into CASSLAFKSSGRVPERRDTQYF. Combining the CDR3 with reference TRBV5-1 and TRBJ2-3 gives the whole variable domain KAGVTQTPRYLIKTRGQQVTLSCSPISGHRSVSWYQQTPGQGLQFLFEYFSETQRNKGNFPGRFSGRQFSNSRSEMNVSTLELGDSALYLCASSLAFKSSGRVPERRDTQYFGPGTRLTVL.

V usage is TRBV7-2 and J usage is TRBJ2-1; 9 nucleotides match TRBD2. CDR1 and CDR2 from the germline V gene are SGHTA and FQGNSA. J lost 7 bases, V lost 5 bases, and 6 bases had no gene match. The CDR3 sequence is 14 residues long. The CDR3 loop is CASSRRGGPNEQFF. The CDR3 region has the DNA TGTGCCAGCAGCCGGCGGGGGGGCCCAAATGAGCAGTTCTTC.

This clonotype was picked up many times. The chain joins TRBV12-3 or TRBV12-4 to TRBJ2-3, with 8 bases lining up with TRBD2. This CDR3 region has 15 residues. V lost 7 bases, J lost 3 bases, and 9 bases stayed unmatched. The CDR3, as DNA: TGTGCCAGCAACGGGGCGGGGGGCCTAACAGATACGCAGTATTTT. This encodes CASNGAGGLTDTQYF.

This clonotype was detected ten times or more. The chain combines TRBV11-2 with TRBJ1-1; 9 bases are shared with TRBD1. Germline V gene lookup returns CDR1 SGHAT and CDR2 FQNNGV. V lost 5 bases, J lost 0 bases, and 7 bases stayed unmatched. The CDR3 sequence is 16 residues long. CDR3 in amino acids: CASSPGQGLMNTEAFF. The DNA of the CDR3 is TGTGCCAGCAGCCCCGGACAGGGGCTCATGAACACTGAAGCTTTCTTT.

This chain joins TRBV7-9 and TRBJ2-3, with 7 bases identical to TRBD1. After removal of 5 bases from V and 8 bases from J, the junction contained 4 bases not matched to a gene. Germline-derived CDR1 and CDR2 are SEHNR and FQNEAQ (reference sequence). This CDR3 comprises 12 residues. Here the CDR3 reads CASSRDSSTQYF. The CDR3 DNA reads as TGTGCCAGCAGCCGGGACAGTAGTACGCAGTATTTT.

J is TRBJ1-2 and V is TRBV15; D gene unclear. CDR1 and CDR2 from the germline V gene are LNHNV and YYDKDF (reference sequence). This CDR3 has 13 amino acids. The germline V and J ends were trimmed by 7 bases and 5 bases, with 14 bases remaining between them. CDR3 nucleotide sequence: TGTGCCACCACCCGGGAGCCAAATTATGGCTACACCTTC. This translates into CATTREPNYGYTF. The full variable domain, completed using reference TRBV15 and TRBJ1-2, is DAMVIQNPRYQVTQFGKPVTLSCSQTLNHNVMYWYQQKSSQAPKLLFHYYDKDFNNEADTPDNFQSRRPNTSFCFLDIRSPGLGDTAMYLCATTREPNYGYTFGSGTRLTVV.

This clonotype came up many times. The CDR3 DNA reads as TGTGCCAGCAGCCTCGGGTGGAATACGCAGTATTTT. Its translation is CASSLGWNTQYF. V is TRBV7-2 and J is TRBJ2-3; D is undetermined. Deletions cut 5 bases from V and 7 bases from J, with 10 bases between. Looked up from germline, CDR1 is SGHTA and CDR2 is FQGNSA. This CDR3 has 12 residues.

The table lists this clonotype with a few counts. This chain uses TRBV7-2 with TRBJ2-1; D ambiguous. Trimming took 2 bases from V and 3 from J, leaving 11 bases between them. Germline loops: CDR1 SGHTA, CDR2 FQGNSA. The CDR3 loop spans 15 amino acids. The CDR3: CASSLPTHFYNEQFF. For the CDR3, the DNA is TGTGCCAGCAGCTTACCAACCCACTTCTACAATGAGCAGTTCTTC.

This chain uses TRBV19 with TRBJ1-5; D remains unclear. Trimming removed 4 bases from V and 7 bases from J, with 11 bases in between. CDR3 length equals 13 residues. The V gene's germline CDR1 is LNHDA and CDR2 SQIVND (reference sequence). The CDR3 region has the DNA TGTGCCAGTAGTAGGGTTGGGGTACAGCCCCAGCATTTT. Translated: CASSRVGVQPQHF.

This clonotype was seen repeatedly, ten times or more. In DNA, the CDR3 is TGTGCCAGCAGCTCCCGGGACAGAGACACAGATACGCAGTATTTT. Translation: CASSSRDRDTDTQYF. V is TRBV11-3 and J is TRBJ2-3, with 7 bases aligning to TRBD1. Trimming at V came to 4 bases and at J to 2 bases, leaving 6 bases not matched to a gene. The CDR3 loop spans 15 amino acids. Looked up from germline, CDR1 is SGHNT and CDR2 is YENEEA.

At least ten counts were recorded for this clonotype. J is TRBJ1-1 and V is TRBV5-1; D remains unclear. V lost 5 bases to trimming and J lost 1 base, with 12 bases between them. The germline V gene encodes CDR1 SGHRS and CDR2 YFSETQ. The CDR3 is 14 residues long. In DNA form, the CDR3 reads TGCGCCAGCAGGAGTTACAACCCGAACACTGAAGCTTTCTTT. Protein sequence: CASRSYNPNTEAFF.

This clonotype was seen repeatedly, ten times or more. This chain uses TRBV5-1 with TRBJ2-7; no reliable D call. CDR1 is SGHRS and CDR2 is YFSETQ in the germline V gene. The CDR3 extends over 14 amino acids. V dropped 1 base and J dropped 2 bases, with 10 bases sitting between them. The CDR3 region is CASSLRAETYEQYF. CDR3 nucleotide sequence: TGCGCCAGCAGCTTGAGGGCAGAGACCTACGAGCAGTACTTC.

This clonotype was counted at least ten times. Here the CDR3 reads CASSYSKVRTEGAFF. The CDR3 DNA follows: TGTGCCAGCAGTTACTCGAAGGTTCGGACAGAGGGTGCTTTCTTT. V usage is TRBV6-2 or TRBV6-3 and J usage is TRBJ1-1; possibly TRBD1 for D (6 bases). The germline V and J ends were trimmed by 0 bases and 11 bases, with 19 bases remaining between them. Germline V CDR1 and CDR2: MNHEY, SVGEGT. This CDR3 has 15 amino acids.

The table lists this clonotype with many counts. This chain uses TRBV20-1 with TRBJ2-1; 12 bases fit TRBD2. V was pared by 1 base and J by 6 bases, with 13 bases of the junction left unmatched. CDR3 length: 18 amino acids. CDR1 is DFQATT, CDR2 SNEGSKA, per germline (reference sequence). The CDR3 protein is CSARVPTSGSGFINEQFF. The CDR3 DNA sequence: TGCAGTGCTAGAGTCCCGACTAGCGGGAGTGGCTTCATCAATGAGCAGTTCTTC.

A single count supports this clonotype. The CDR3 loop is CASSVPYSAPQADSNQPQHF. CDR3 DNA: TGTGCCAGCAGTGTCCCGTACAGTGCCCCTCAGGCAGATAGCAATCAGCCCCAGCATTTT. The chain has TRBV6-4 and TRBJ1-5; D not resolved. There are 20 residues in the CDR3. With 4 bases removed from V and 0 bases from J, the gap between germline ends came to 25 bases. CDR1 is MRHNA and CDR2 is SNTAGT in the germline V gene.

This clonotype has a handful of counts. This sequence joins TRBV4-2 and TRBJ1-1; D uncertain. The CDR3 has 15 amino acids. Trimming pared 3 bases from V and 2 bases from J, leaving 13 bases between. Germline V CDR1 and CDR2: LGHNA, YNFKEQ. The CDR3 DNA is TGTGCCAGCAGCCACAAAGGATTGGGTAACACTGAAGCTTTCTTT. Translating gives CASSHKGLGNTEAFF.

In its sample, this clonotype was seen many times. The V call is TRBV20-1, the J call TRBJ1-5; no firm D call. Germline V lookup: CDR1 DFQATT, CDR2 SNEGSKA (reference sequence). The V end was cut by 1 base, the J end by 0 bases, with 7 bases between. The CDR3 covers 14 residues. In nucleotides, the CDR3 is TGCAGTGCTAGAGGCTCAGTTAGCAATCAGCCCCAGCATTTT. Translated, it gives CSARGSVSNQPQHF.

This clonotype was detected many times. As DNA, the CDR3 is TGTGCCAGCAAGACTAGCGGGACAACGAATACGCAGTATTTT. This encodes CASKTSGTTNTQYF. The chain employs TRBV12-3 or TRBV12-4 and TRBJ2-3; 11 bases agree with TRBD2. J was trimmed by 7 bases and V by 7 bases; bases with no gene match: 7. The CDR3 runs 14 residues.

The sample holds a few counts of this clonotype. The chain carries TRBV7-9 and TRBJ1-2; D is uncertain. V was cut by 3 bases and J by 4 bases, with 18 bases left in between. The CDR3 is 16 amino acids. The germline CDR1 and CDR2 sequences are SEHNR and FQNEAQ (reference sequence). The CDR3 coding sequence is TGTGCCAGCAGCTTCGTAGGGATAGACCACGGCTATGGCTACACCTTC. This gives the protein CASSFVGIDHGYGYTF.